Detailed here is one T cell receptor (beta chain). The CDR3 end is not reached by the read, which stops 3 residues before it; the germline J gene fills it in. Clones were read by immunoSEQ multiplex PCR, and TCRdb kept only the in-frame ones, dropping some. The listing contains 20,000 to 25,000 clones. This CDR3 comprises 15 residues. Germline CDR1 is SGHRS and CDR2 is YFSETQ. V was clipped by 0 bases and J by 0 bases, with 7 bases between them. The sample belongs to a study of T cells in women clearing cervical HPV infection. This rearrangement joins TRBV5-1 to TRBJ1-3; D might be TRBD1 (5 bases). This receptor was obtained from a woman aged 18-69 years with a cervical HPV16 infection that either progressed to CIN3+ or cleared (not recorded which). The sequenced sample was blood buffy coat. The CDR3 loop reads CASSLAGSSGNTIYF. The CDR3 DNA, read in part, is TGCGCCAGCAGCTTGGCAGGGAGCTCTGGAAACACC.